This entry lists 11 T cell receptor beta chains sequenced from one sample in a study of T cell responses to AZD1222 COVID-19 vaccine (dated by TCRdb to about 2021). The time point tag for this specimen amounts to: baseline before first vaccination. Library preparation was by the immunoSEQ multiplex PCR assay. The immuneACCESS repertoire file appears here via TCRdb, limited to in-frame rearrangements. These files lack a portion of the clones; in checked studies, under half of the deficit traces to unresolved V genes, and the cause of the others is not known. Counted in this sample were tens of thousands of clones; 85% to 95% of them appeared once. The ten largest clones capture about 5.2% of the sample. The source material was peripheral blood, sampled on day 0 of AZD1222 vaccination. These receptors originate from an adult in good health.

This clone was counted a single time. The chain couples TRBV1 to TRBJ1-1. TRBV1 counts as a pseudogene. This CDR3 contains 14 residues. CDR3 region: CTSSQDGSGPRAFF. The CDR3 bases are TGCACCAGCAGCCAAGATGGGTCAGGACCTAGGGCTTTCTTT.

The V gene is TRBV6-4, the J gene TRBJ2-6; 9 nucleotides match TRBD1. V gave up 6 bases and J gave up 0 bases; unmatched junction bases: 6. CDR1 is MRHNA, CDR2 SNTAGT, per germline. The CDR3 covers 17 residues. Here the CDR3 DNA reads TGTGCCAGCAGCCCGGGACAGGGACTCTCTGGGGCCAACGTCCTGACTTTC. Its translation is CASSPGQGLSGANVLTF.

V gene TRBV16 combines with J gene TRBJ1-2, with D possibly matching TRBD1 (5 bases). Germline V lookup: CDR1 KGHSY, CDR2 FQNENV. This CDR3 contains 14 residues. The ends were cut back, 4 bases at V and 4 bases at J, with 13 bases in the middle. CDR3 DNA sequence: TGTGCCAGCAGCCCCAGTTTCAGGGCCTATGGCTACACCTTC. It yields the protein CASSPSFRAYGYTF. The full variable domain, with the rest looked up from reference TRBV16 and TRBJ1-2, is GEEVAQTPKHLVRGEGQKAKLYCAPIKGHSYVFWYQQVLKNEFKFLISFQNENVFDETGMPKERFSAKCLPNSPCSLEIQATKLEDSAVYFCASSPSFRAYGYTFGSGTRLTVV.

This clone was detected once. V is TRBV6-5 and J is TRBJ2-7; TRBD1 matches 8 bases. The CDR3 length is 12 residues. V was clipped by 4 bases and J by 9 bases; unmatched bases: 5. Germline V CDR1 and CDR2: MNHEY, SVGAGI. The DNA of the CDR3 is TGTGCCAGCAGTTTTAGGACAGGGAGGCAGTACTTC. Translation: CASSFRTGRQYF.

The chain employs TRBV7-9 and TRBJ1-1; 7 bases agree with TRBD1. The ends lost 5 bases at V and 4 bases at J; junction bases unmatched: 10. CDR1 is SEHNR and CDR2 is FQNEAQ in the germline V gene (reference sequence). CDR3 size: 15 residues. CDR3 sequence: CASSLVQGIRTEAFF. In DNA, the CDR3 is TGTGCCAGCAGCCTAGTACAGGGGATCCGCACTGAAGCTTTCTTT.

This clone was seen a few times. The rearrangement uses TRBV28 and TRBJ1-3, with D possibly matching TRBD1 (6 bases). CDR1 and CDR2 (germline): MDHEN, SYDVKM. This CDR3 has 13 amino acids. V was shortened by 6 bases and J by 9 bases, with 15 bases between the two germline ends. In nucleotides, the CDR3 is TGTGCCAGCAGAAATGACCTGGGGGCCACCATATATTTT. It is translated as CASRNDLGATIYF.

The genes are TRBV2 and TRBJ1-1; D is unclear. The CDR3 contains 13 residues. The V gene's germline CDR1 is SNHLY and CDR2 FYNNEI. Trimming removed 10 bases at V and 3 bases at J, with 15 bases between. CDR3 in DNA: TGTGCCAACAGACGCCGGCGGGACACTGAAGCTTTCTTT. Protein: CANRRRRDTEAFF.

The chain couples TRBV18 to TRBJ2-7; D is undetermined. CDR1 KGHSH and CDR2 LQKENI come from the germline V gene. Trimming pared 6 bases from V and 1 base from J, leaving 13 bases between. CDR3 length: 14 residues. CDR3 bases: TGTGCCAGCTCGATCGTGAGGCAATCCTACGAGCAGTACTTC. It codes for CASSIVRQSYEQYF. Using reference TRBV18 and TRBJ2-7 for the parts outside the CDR3, the full variable domain is NAGVMQNPRHLVRRRGQEARLRCSPMKGHSHVYWYRQLPEEGLKFMVYLQKENIIDESGMPKERFSAEFPKEGPSILRIQQVVRGDSAAYFCASSIVRQSYEQYFGPGTRLTVT.

This chain joins TRBV24-1 and TRBJ2-5; unclear D gene. CDR3 size: 13 residues. From germline, CDR1 is KGHDR and CDR2 SFDVKD. V gave up 0 bases and J gave up 10 bases, with 11 bases separating them. This CDR3 reads CATSDLVTGLQYF. The CDR3 DNA reads as TGTGCCACCAGTGATTTGGTAACTGGGCTCCAGTACTTC.

This chain links TRBV21-1 with TRBJ2-7; the table's D call, TRBD1, has no DNA check behind it. TRBV21-1 is deemed a pseudogene. The CDR3 length is 16 residues. The CDR3 sequence is CANKKTRTGAIYEQYF. Here the CDR3 DNA reads TGTGCCAACAAAAAGACAAGGACAGGGGCAATCTACGAGCAGTACTTC.

J is TRBJ1-1 and V is TRBV5-1; 7 bases map to TRBD1. The J segment lost 3 bases and the V segment lost 3 bases, leaving 8 bases of the junction unmatched. The CDR3 is 15 amino acids. Germline V CDR1 and CDR2: SGHRS, YFSETQ. CDR3: CASSWDSRRDTEAFF. The CDR3 DNA follows: TGCGCCAGCAGCTGGGACAGCCGTAGAGACACTGAAGCTTTCTTT.